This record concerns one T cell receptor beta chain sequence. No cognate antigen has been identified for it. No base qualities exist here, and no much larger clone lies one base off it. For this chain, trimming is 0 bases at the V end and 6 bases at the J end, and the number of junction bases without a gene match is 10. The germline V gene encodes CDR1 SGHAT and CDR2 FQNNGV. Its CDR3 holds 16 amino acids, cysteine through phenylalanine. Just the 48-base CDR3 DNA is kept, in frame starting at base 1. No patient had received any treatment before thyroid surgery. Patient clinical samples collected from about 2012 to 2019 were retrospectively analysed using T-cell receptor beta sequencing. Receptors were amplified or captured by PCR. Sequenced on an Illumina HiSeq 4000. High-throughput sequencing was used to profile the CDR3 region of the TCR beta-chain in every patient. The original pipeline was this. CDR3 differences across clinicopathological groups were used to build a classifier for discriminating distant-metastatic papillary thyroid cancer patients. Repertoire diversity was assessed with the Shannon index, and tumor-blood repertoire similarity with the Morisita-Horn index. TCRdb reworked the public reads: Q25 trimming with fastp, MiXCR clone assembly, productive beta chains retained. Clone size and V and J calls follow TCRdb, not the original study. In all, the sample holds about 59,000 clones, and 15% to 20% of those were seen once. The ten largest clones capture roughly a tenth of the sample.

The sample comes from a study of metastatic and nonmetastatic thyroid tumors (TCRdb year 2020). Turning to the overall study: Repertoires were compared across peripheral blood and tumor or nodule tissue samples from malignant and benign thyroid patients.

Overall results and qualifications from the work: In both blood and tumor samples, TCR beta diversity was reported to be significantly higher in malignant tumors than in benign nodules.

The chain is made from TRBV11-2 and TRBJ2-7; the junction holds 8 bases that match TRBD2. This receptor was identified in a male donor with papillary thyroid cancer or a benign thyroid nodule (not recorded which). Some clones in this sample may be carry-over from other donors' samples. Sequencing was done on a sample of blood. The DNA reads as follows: TGTGCCAGCAGCTTAGATTCCAGCGGGAGCGGGCGCGAGCAGTACTTC. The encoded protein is CASSLDSSGSGREQYF.